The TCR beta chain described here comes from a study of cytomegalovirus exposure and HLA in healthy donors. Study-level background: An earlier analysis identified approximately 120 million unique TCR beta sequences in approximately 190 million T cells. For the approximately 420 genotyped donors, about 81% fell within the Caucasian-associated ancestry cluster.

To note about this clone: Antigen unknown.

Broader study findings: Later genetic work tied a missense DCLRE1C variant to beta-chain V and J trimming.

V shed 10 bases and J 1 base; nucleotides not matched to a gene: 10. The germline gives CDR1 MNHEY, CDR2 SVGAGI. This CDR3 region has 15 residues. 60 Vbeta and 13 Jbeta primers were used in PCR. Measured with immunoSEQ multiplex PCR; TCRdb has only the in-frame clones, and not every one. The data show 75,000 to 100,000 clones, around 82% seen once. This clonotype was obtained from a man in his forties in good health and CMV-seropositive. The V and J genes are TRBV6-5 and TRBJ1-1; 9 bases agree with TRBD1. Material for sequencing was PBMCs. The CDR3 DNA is TGTGCCACCACGGGGACAGGGCTTAGGAACACTGAAGCTTTCTTT. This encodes CATTGTGLRNTEAFF.